Listed here are 3 T cell receptor beta chains from one sample, sequenced in a study of blood T cell repertoires in COVID-19. Sequencing used immunoSEQ multiplex PCR; TCRdb keeps in-frame clones, though not all of them. The sample records roughly 190,000 clones, approximately 82% being singletons. The sequenced material came from PBMCs or T cells enriched from blood (not recorded which). These receptors were collected from an older woman with acute COVID-19.

V and J are TRBV7-9 and TRBJ2-1, with 10 bases aligning to TRBD1. J gave up 7 bases and V 4 bases, and 7 bases lay outside the gene matches. This CDR3 is built from 15 residues. In germline, CDR1 is SEHNR, CDR2 FQNEAQ (reference sequence). The chain's CDR3 is CASSSGTGARNEQFF. In DNA form, the CDR3 reads TGTGCCAGCAGCTCCGGGACAGGGGCGCGGAATGAGCAGTTCTTC.

This chain joins TRBV7-2 and TRBJ1-1, with D unclear. This CDR3 is 14 amino acids long. Trimming pared 8 bases from V and 4 bases from J, leaving 17 bases between. CDR1 and CDR2 from the germline V gene are SGHTA and FQGNSA. The DNA of the CDR3 is TGTGCCAGCCTCCCCCAGGCGCTGGTCACTGAAGCTTTCTTT. Residues: CASLPQALVTEAFF.

The gene calls are TRBV4-3 and TRBJ2-3; TRBD2 is a possible D gene (5 bases). The CDR3 is 18 residues long. Trimming removed 2 bases at V and 0 bases at J, with 18 bases between. In germline, CDR1 is LGHNA, CDR2 YSLEER. The DNA of the CDR3 is TGCGCCAGCAGCCAACTCGGGATGTCGGGAAGGAGCACAGATACGCAGTATTTT. Translated: CASSQLGMSGRSTDTQYF.